Shown below are 30 T cell receptor beta chains from a single sample sequenced in a study of cytotoxic CD8 clonotypes in ibrutinib-treated CLL. TCRdb's table, derived via immunoSEQ multiplex PCR, lists solely in-frame clones and lacks some. In the table there are some 150,000 clones, around 80% of which are singletons. The sample consisted of PBMCs, taken after 36 months of ibrutinib treatment. These receptors were taken from a human donor with chronic lymphocytic leukemia.

This clone was seen just once. This rearrangement joins TRBV2 to TRBJ1-1; a possible D gene is TRBD1 (5 bases). Germline V gives CDR1 SNHLY, CDR2 FYNNEI. V lost 2 bases to trimming and J lost 8 bases, with 9 bases between them. The CDR3 runs 12 residues. The CDR3 loop is CASSEQGAEAFF. The CDR3, as DNA: TGTGCCAGCAGTGAACAGGGTGCCGAAGCTTTCTTT.

The chain is built from TRBV19 and TRBJ1-6; no clear D gene. Germline CDR1 reads LNHDA; CDR2 reads SQIVND (reference sequence). V gave up 3 bases and J gave up 5 bases, with 5 bases separating them. The CDR3 sequence is 13 residues long. CDR3: CASSIDDNSPLHF. The CDR3 DNA follows: TGTGCCAGTAGTATCGACGATAATTCACCCCTCCACTTT.

This chain connects TRBV6-5 to TRBJ1-2; D gene uncertain. The V gene's germline CDR1 is MNHEY and CDR2 SVGAGI. Trimming pared 4 bases from V and 13 bases from J, leaving 10 bases between. The CDR3 consists of 10 residues. CDR3 nucleotide sequence: TGTGCCAGCAGTTCGGAACGCCCCACCTTC. Amino acid sequence: CASSSERPTF.

The chain couples TRBV27 to TRBJ2-7; D tentatively reads TRBD1 or TRBD2 (6 bases each). Germline V gives CDR1 MNHEY, CDR2 SMNVEV (reference sequence). The CDR3 totals 14 residues. Deletions cut 3 bases from V and 3 bases from J, with 12 bases between. CDR3 DNA sequence: TGTGCCAGCAGTTTCTGGGGGGCGGGCTACGAGCAGTACTTC. It codes for CASSFWGAGYEQYF.

This chain links TRBV18 with TRBJ2-1; D tentatively fits TRBD1 or TRBD2 (5 bases each). CDR1 and CDR2 from the germline V gene are KGHSH and LQKENI. V lost 1 base, J lost 4 bases, and 8 bases lay in between. CDR3 length: 14 residues. CDR3 coding DNA: TGTGCCAGCTCACCACTGAGGGGTTACAATGAGCAGTTCTTC. This encodes CASSPLRGYNEQFF.

This clone was seen a handful of times. This chain joins TRBV9 and TRBJ1-4; unclear D gene. Germline V gives CDR1 SGDLS, CDR2 YYNGEE. V was clipped by 3 bases and J by 1 base, with 7 bases between them. The CDR3 loop spans 14 amino acids. The CDR3: CASSASGTNEKLFF. CDR3 DNA sequence: TGTGCCAGCAGCGCATCGGGAACTAATGAAAAACTGTTTTTT.

This sequence joins TRBV5-1 and TRBJ2-2, with D hard to call. The CDR3 runs 13 residues. The germline V and J ends were trimmed by 0 bases and 6 bases, with 6 bases remaining between them. Germline V gives CDR1 SGHRS, CDR2 YFSETQ. CDR3 loop: CASSLAPAGELFF. The CDR3 coding sequence is TGCGCCAGCAGCTTGGCCCCCGCCGGGGAGCTGTTTTTT.

V is TRBV30 and J is TRBJ1-1; 7 bases line up with TRBD1. Germline V gene sequence: CDR1 GTSNPN, CDR2 SVGIG (reference sequence). V shed 3 bases, J shed 3 bases, and the junction held 13 bases outside the gene matches. CDR3 size: 16 residues. The DNA for the CDR3 is TGTGCCTGGAGCGCGTGGCTAGGGGGCGCGGACACTGAAGCTTTCTTT. Protein: CAWSAWLGGADTEAFF.

The V call is TRBV5-1, the J call TRBJ1-2; the match to TRBD1 covers 8 bases. Germline assignment: CDR1 SGHRS and CDR2 YFSETQ. The CDR3 extends over 14 amino acids. The J segment lost 7 bases and the V segment lost 1 base, leaving 6 bases of the junction unmatched. CDR3: CASSLNSDRGGYTF. The CDR3 DNA is TGCGCCAGCAGCTTGAATTCCGACAGGGGTGGCTACACCTTC.

The rearrangement uses TRBV5-1 and TRBJ2-5; a possible D gene is TRBD2 (8 bases). The germline CDR1 and CDR2 sequences are SGHRS and YFSETQ. Deletions cut 0 bases from V and 5 bases from J, with 17 bases between. The CDR3 has 16 residues. The CDR3 region is CASSLDGRGPGETQYF. Written as DNA, the CDR3 is TGCGCCAGCAGCTTGGACGGGAGGGGGCCTGGCGAGACCCAGTACTTC.

The CDR3 DNA reads as TGTGCCAGCAGCGCCTGGGACAGAGACACAGATACGCAGTATTTT. It encodes CASSAWDRDTDTQYF. The rearrangement links TRBV7-9 to TRBJ2-3; TRBD1 agrees at 7 bases. This CDR3 region has 15 residues. V trimming: 5 bases; J trimming: 2 bases; junction bases outside the gene matches: 7. Germline lookup yields CDR1 SEHNR and CDR2 FQNEAQ (reference sequence). The whole variable domain, filled in from reference TRBV7-9 and TRBJ2-3, reads DTGVSQNPRHKITKRGQNVTFRCDPISEHNRLYWYRQTLGQGPEFLTYFQNEAQLEKSRLLSDRFSAERPKGSFSTLEIQRTEQGDSAMYLCASSAWDRDTDTQYFGPGTRLTVL.

The genes are TRBV7-9 and TRBJ1-2; a possible D gene is TRBD1 (5 bases). Germline V CDR1 and CDR2: SEHNR, FQNEAQ (reference sequence). V was clipped by 0 bases and J by 3 bases, with 11 bases between them. This CDR3 comprises 15 residues. The CDR3: CASSLAMQGYYGYTF. In nucleotides, the CDR3 is TGTGCCAGCAGCTTAGCAATGCAGGGATACTATGGCTACACCTTC.

The chain is built from TRBV7-6 and TRBJ2-7; the D is unclear. Germline V gene data show CDR1 as SGHVS and CDR2 as FNYEAQ. The V gene lost 5 bases and the J gene lost 1 base, with 9 bases spanning the gap. The CDR3 length is 13 residues. In DNA form, the CDR3 reads TGTGCCAGCAGCATTCAGGAATCCTACGAGCAGTACTTC. Amino acid sequence: CASSIQESYEQYF.

This chain connects TRBV5-1 to TRBJ2-3; 8 bases are a match to TRBD2. V dropped 6 bases and J dropped 5; count of bases not matched to a gene: 5. The CDR3 has 13 residues. CDR1 and CDR2 from the germline V gene are SGHRS and YFSETQ. The CDR3 loop is CASNGLAVDTQYF. CDR3 sequence (DNA): TGCGCCAGCAACGGACTAGCCGTAGATACGCAGTATTTT.

The CDR3 loop reads CASSLAQGNSYEQYF. CDR3 in DNA: TGTGCCAGCAGCCTCGCGCAGGGGAACTCCTACGAGCAGTACTTC. The genes are TRBV6-6 and TRBJ2-7; a possible D gene is TRBD1 (6 bases). This CDR3 is built from 15 residues. Germline V CDR1 and CDR2: MNHNY, SVGAGI (reference sequence). V was shortened by 6 bases and J by 0 bases, with 15 bases between the two germline ends.

This chain links TRBV11-2 with TRBJ2-7, with 9 bases identical to TRBD2. Trimming took 5 bases from V and 2 from J; bases not matched to a gene: 7. The CDR3 is 15 residues long. Germline assignment: CDR1 SGHAT and CDR2 FQNNGV. The CDR3 reads CASSHPSGTTYEQYF. In DNA form, the CDR3 reads TGTGCCAGCAGCCACCCTAGCGGGACCACCTACGAGCAGTACTTC.

The chain employs TRBV7-9 and TRBJ2-7; 9 bases line up with TRBD1. V was pared by 5 bases and J by 2 bases, with 4 bases of the junction left unmatched. The CDR3 sequence is 14 residues long. Germline-derived CDR1 and CDR2 are SEHNR and FQNEAQ (reference sequence). The CDR3 sequence is CASSQTGGTYEQYF. In nucleotides, the CDR3 is TGTGCCAGCAGCCAAACAGGGGGCACCTACGAGCAGTACTTC.

The rearrangement uses TRBV11-2 and TRBJ1-5; D perhaps matches TRBD1 (5 bases). CDR1 is SGHAT, CDR2 FQNNGV, per germline. V lost 5 bases and J 1 base, leaving 6 bases between the germline ends. The CDR3 loop spans 13 amino acids. The CDR3 is CASSRDSNQPQHF. Written as DNA, the CDR3 is TGTGCCAGCAGCCGGGACAGCAATCAGCCCCAGCATTTT.

The chain recombines TRBV11-2 with TRBJ2-3, with 12 bases fitting TRBD2. This CDR3 region has 14 residues. CDR1 and CDR2 (germline): SGHAT, FQNNGV. V shed 10 bases and J 3 bases; nucleotides not matched to a gene: 5. In DNA form, the CDR3 reads TGTGCCACCGGAACTAGCGGGGGGACAGATACGCAGTATTTT. Encoded protein: CATGTSGGTDTQYF.

This chain links TRBV6-1 with TRBJ1-4, with D possibly TRBD1 on 6 matching bases. The CDR3 contains 14 residues. The V end was cut by 4 bases, the J end by 5 bases, with 11 bases between. Germline CDR1 and CDR2: MNHNS and SASEGT. The CDR3 DNA is TGTGCCAGCAGTGTTCACAGGGACAATGAAAAACTGTTTTTT. Its protein product is CASSVHRDNEKLFF.

This clone came up once. The genes are TRBV15 and TRBJ1-3; 8 bases agree with TRBD1. The V and J ends lost 0 bases and 3 bases, in that order; junction bases with no gene match: 10. CDR3 size: 18 residues. Germline V CDR1 and CDR2: LNHNV, YYDKDF (reference sequence). DNA of the CDR3: TGTGCCACCAGCAGAGATATTGGCAGGGGGCCTGGTGGAAACACCATATATTTT. It translates to CATSRDIGRGPGGNTIYF.

The V gene is TRBV4-1, the J gene TRBJ2-7; 12 bases are a match to TRBD2. With 3 bases clipped from V and 2 bases from J, the junction kept 5 bases outside the gene matches. The CDR3 has 16 residues. From germline, CDR1 is MGHRA and CDR2 YSYEKL. CDR3 residues: CASSHTLAGGTYEQYF. DNA of the CDR3: TGCGCCAGCAGCCACACACTAGCGGGGGGAACCTACGAGCAGTACTTC.

J is TRBJ2-7 and V is TRBV11-2; D is undetermined. V dropped 4 bases and J dropped 0 bases, with 1 base sitting between them. The CDR3 has 11 residues. CDR1 is SGHAT and CDR2 is FQNNGV in the germline V gene. CDR3 coding DNA: TGTGCCAGCAGCTCCTCCTACGAGCAGTACTTC. Translating gives CASSSSYEQYF.

The rearrangement links TRBV2 to TRBJ1-5; 8 nucleotides align to TRBD1. Germline CDR1 is SNHLY and CDR2 is FYNNEI. The CDR3 has 17 residues. J gave up 1 base and V 5 bases, and 10 bases lay outside the gene matches. In nucleotides, the CDR3 is TGTGCCAGCAGTCTTTACCCTCACAGGGGGAGCAATCAGCCCCAGCATTTT. Amino acids: CASSLYPHRGSNQPQHF.

This clone was recorded a few times. The rearrangement joins TRBV4-1 to TRBJ1-4; D may be TRBD1 (5 bases). Trimming cost V 6 bases and J 10 bases, with 12 bases left between them. Germline-derived CDR1 and CDR2 are MGHRA and YSYEKL. The CDR3 totals 12 residues. CDR3 sequence reads: CASSRMGGKLFF. For the CDR3, the DNA is TGCGCCAGCAGTCGAATGGGGGGAAAACTGTTTTTT.

The chain joins TRBV10-3 to TRBJ2-2; no clear D gene. The CDR3 is 12 residues long. Looked up from germline, CDR1 is ENHRY and CDR2 is SYGVKD. V was clipped by 6 bases and J by 8 bases, with 10 bases between them. The CDR3 sequence: CAISHWVGELFF. As DNA, the CDR3 is TGTGCCATCAGCCATTGGGTGGGGGAGCTGTTTTTT.

This clone turned up a few times. This chain links TRBV4-1 with TRBJ1-4; TRBD1 is a possible D gene (5 bases). The V gene lost 1 base and the J gene lost 10 bases, with 13 bases spanning the gap. The CDR3 contains 14 residues. Germline V gene lookup returns CDR1 MGHRA and CDR2 YSYEKL. The CDR3 spells CASSQVQGPGKLFF. CDR3 in DNA: TGCGCCAGCAGCCAAGTCCAGGGCCCAGGAAAACTGTTTTTT.

The chain uses TRBV6-5 and TRBJ1-1; D perhaps matches TRBD1 (5 bases). Deletions cut 5 bases from V and 10 bases from J, with 14 bases between. Germline V lookup: CDR1 MNHEY, CDR2 SVGAGI. CDR3 size: 12 residues. CDR3: CASSEVTGRAFF. CDR3 coding DNA: TGTGCCAGCAGTGAAGTTACAGGTCGAGCTTTCTTT.

The chain joins TRBV4-1 to TRBJ1-4; D perhaps matches TRBD1 (6 bases). Germline V gene sequence: CDR1 MGHRA, CDR2 YSYEKL. The CDR3 spans 16 residues. V shed 2 bases and J shed 8 bases, with 18 bases lying between them. The CDR3 DNA is TGCGCCAGCAGCCAAACGAGACAGGTGATGAACGAAAAACTGTTTTTT. It translates to CASSQTRQVMNEKLFF.

V is TRBV11-3 and J is TRBJ2-7, with D possibly TRBD2 on 6 matching bases. The germline CDR1 and CDR2 sequences are SGHNT and YENEEA. Deletions cut 5 bases from V and 7 bases from J, with 12 bases between. This CDR3 has 12 amino acids. CDR3 nucleotides: TGTGCCAGCAGCCCTGGCAGCGGGGAGCAGTACTTC. Encoded protein: CASSPGSGEQYF.